This T cell receptor beta chain was sequenced in a study of vaccination and CD4 T cells after COVID-19 (dated by TCRdb to 2022 to 2024). Concerning the study at large: Convalescent patients had a positive SARS-CoV-2 result on nasal swab PCR, and of these patients, several had mild disease and one had severe disease. Six males and four females were included in the convalescent cohort, with two Hispanic individuals, seven Caucasians, two Asians and one multiracial person represented. Each participant got two doses of either the Pfizer-BioNTech BNT162b2 vaccine (n=8) or the Moderna mRNA-1273 vaccine (n=2). Post-COVID blood samples from convalescent patients were collected a median of about 110 days after diagnosis, with a range of about 35 to 180 days. Post-vaccine blood samples were collected a median of about 11 weeks after the second vaccine dose, ranging from about 13 to 250 days. The cultures were stimulated with overlapping spike peptide pools from SARS-CoV-2 and from the common cold coronaviruses HCoV-NL63, HCoV-OC43 and HCoV-229E. As controls, cultures received a CEFX viral epitope pool (the positive control), an HIV-1 Nef peptide pool (the negative control), or no peptide at all. The spike-specific CD4+ TCR repertoire was compared before and after mRNA vaccination in around ten COVID-19 convalescent patients and a few infection-naive healthy vaccine recipients. Broader findings and caveats from the paper: The median count of SARS-CoV-2-reactive clonotypes went up from 20 to 25 after infection to more than 30 after vaccination, although the change was not significant. Only a relatively small number of convalescent patients were included in the study, and early timepoints following natural infection were not analyzed. Among the post-vaccine SARS-CoV-2-reactive clones in convalescent patients, a median around 86% showed up only after vaccination, which suggests vaccine-specific priming. In convalescent patients, nearly all vaccine-specific clones (304 of 307) were found to be mono-reactive for SARS-CoV-2 spike rather than cross-reactive with common cold coronaviruses.

V trim: 0 bases; J trim: 3 bases; unmatched bases: 3. From cysteine to phenylalanine, the CDR3 is 15 amino acids long. The retained sequence is limited to the CDR3, 45 bases, with the frame set at the first base. The germline V gene (reference sequence) gives CDR1 as SEHNR and CDR2 as FQNEAQ. Libraries were prepared through PCR. TCR sequencing of DNA from cultured CD4+ T cells used the Oncomine TCR Beta short-read assay at the Johns Hopkins FTIC core. Genomic DNA was extracted from the cultured CD4+ T cells with the QIAamp micro DNA kit. Oncomine TCR Beta libraries from cultured CD4+ T cells were pooled using unique dual indexes and sequenced on an Illumina iSeq 100. Under the source paper's analysis protocol: Non-productive sequences were removed, and CDR3s not starting with C, not ending with F or W, or shorter than 7 amino acids were discarded. Antigen-specific clonotypes were identified using the MANAFEST web application through comparison of peptide-stimulated wells with reference and other culture wells. To be called positive, a clone needed an FDR below 0.05, an odds ratio above 5, and a productive frequency above 0.1% in at least two of three replicate wells. Clonotypes that were significantly expanded in both SARS-CoV-2 spike wells and at least one common cold coronavirus spike condition were defined as cross-reactive. Using R version 3.6.1, CDR3 homology was evaluated through Levenshtein distances (stringdist) along with unrooted phylogenetic trees (ape). TCRdb's own reprocessing of the public reads used fastp at Q25 and MiXCR and kept productive beta chains. A single entry per CDR3 protein holds the most common genes and DNA from its merged rows. V and J calls and clone size were set by TCRdb, not the authors. The sample data list about 25,000 distinct CDR3 sequences, and 45% to 50% of these were observed just once. Together, the top ten hold over 5% of the sample.

As to this clonotype: Its antigen is unknown. Within one base of it there is no much larger clone, and no base qualities were kept.

The treatment or condition label here, explained by the study, means: roughly ten-day PBMC culture with coronavirus spike peptide pools or control peptides (ViraFEST assay). To expand antigen-specific T cells with peptide pools and then pick out the expanded clonotypes through TCR sequencing, the study relied on the ViraFEST assay. Positive SARS-CoV-2 PCR tests in the convalescent patients dated from March to December 2020, before Alpha, Beta and Delta variants emerged in the United States. Each well held about 1.8 million PBMCs cultured with around 10 ug/ml peptide pools in IMDM containing around 4.5% human AB serum and 7.5 to 10 IU/ml IL-2. Half of the culture medium was replaced with fresh IL-2-containing medium on days 3 and 7. Once the cells had been in culture for around 10 days, the EasySep CD4+ T cell isolation kit was used to isolate CD4+ T cells by negative selection. PBMCs were separated from whole blood using Ficoll-Paque Plus gradient centrifugation and then either used fresh or cryopreserved at -140C. Triplicate wells were generally used for each culture condition.

The specimen was CD4+ T cells from blood, cultured in vitro. The TCR was taken from a human donor who had recovered from COVID-19. The chain is assembled from TRBV7-9 and TRBJ2-3; 7 central nucleotides agree with TRBD2. CDR3 region: CASSLAAGVTDTQYF. The DNA sequence follows: TGTGCCAGCAGCTTAGCCGCGGGAGTAACAGATACGCAGTATTTT.